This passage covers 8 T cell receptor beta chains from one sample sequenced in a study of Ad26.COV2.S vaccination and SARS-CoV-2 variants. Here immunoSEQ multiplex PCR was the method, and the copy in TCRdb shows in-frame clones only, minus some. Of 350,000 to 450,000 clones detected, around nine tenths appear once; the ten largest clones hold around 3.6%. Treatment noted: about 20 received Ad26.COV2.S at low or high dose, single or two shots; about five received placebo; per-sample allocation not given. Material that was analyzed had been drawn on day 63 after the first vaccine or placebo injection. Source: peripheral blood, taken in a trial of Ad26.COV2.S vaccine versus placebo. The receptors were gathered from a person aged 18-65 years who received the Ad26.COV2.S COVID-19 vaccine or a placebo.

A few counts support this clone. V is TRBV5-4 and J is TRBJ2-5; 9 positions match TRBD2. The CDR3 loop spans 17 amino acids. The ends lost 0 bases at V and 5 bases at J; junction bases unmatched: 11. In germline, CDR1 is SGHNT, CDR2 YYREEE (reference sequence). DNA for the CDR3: TGTGCCAGCAGCTTGGGTGATTTAGCGGGGGTTGCTGAGACCCAGTACTTC. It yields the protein CASSLGDLAGVAETQYF.

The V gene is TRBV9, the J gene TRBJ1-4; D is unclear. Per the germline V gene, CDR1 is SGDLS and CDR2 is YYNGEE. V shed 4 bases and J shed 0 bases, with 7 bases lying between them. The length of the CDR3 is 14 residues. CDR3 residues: CASSQNPTNEKLFF. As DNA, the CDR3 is TGTGCCAGCAGCCAGAATCCAACTAATGAAAAACTGTTTTTT.

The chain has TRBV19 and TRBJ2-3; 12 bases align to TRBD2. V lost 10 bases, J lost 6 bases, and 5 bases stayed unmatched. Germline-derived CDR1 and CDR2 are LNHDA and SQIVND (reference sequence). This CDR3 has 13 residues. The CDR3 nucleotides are TGTGCCATCGGACTAGCGGGGACTGATACGCAGTATTTT. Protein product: CAIGLAGTDTQYF.

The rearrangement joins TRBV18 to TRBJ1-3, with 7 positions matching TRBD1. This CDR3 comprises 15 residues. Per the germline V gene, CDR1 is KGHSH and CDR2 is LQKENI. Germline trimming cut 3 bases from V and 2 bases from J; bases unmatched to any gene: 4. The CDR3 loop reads CASSPIRGPGNTIYF. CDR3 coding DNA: TGTGCCAGCTCACCCATAAGGGGGCCTGGAAACACCATATATTTT.

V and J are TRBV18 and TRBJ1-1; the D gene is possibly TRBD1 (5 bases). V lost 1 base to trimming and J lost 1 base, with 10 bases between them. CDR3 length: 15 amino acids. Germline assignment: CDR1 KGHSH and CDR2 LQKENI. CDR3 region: CASSPRSGANTEAFF. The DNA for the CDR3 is TGTGCCAGCTCACCACGGTCCGGGGCGAACACTGAAGCTTTCTTT.

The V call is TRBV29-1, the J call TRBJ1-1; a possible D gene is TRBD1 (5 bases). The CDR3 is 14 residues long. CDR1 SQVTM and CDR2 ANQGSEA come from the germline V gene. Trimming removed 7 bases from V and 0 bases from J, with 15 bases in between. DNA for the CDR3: TGCAGCGCCGCGGCCGGGGGAGTGAACACTGAAGCTTTCTTT. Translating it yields CSAAAGGVNTEAFF.

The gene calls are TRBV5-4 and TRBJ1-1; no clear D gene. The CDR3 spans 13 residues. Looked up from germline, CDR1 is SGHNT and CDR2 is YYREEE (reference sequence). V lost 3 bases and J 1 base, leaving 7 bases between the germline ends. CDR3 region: CASSSIRNTEAFF. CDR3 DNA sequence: TGTGCCAGCAGCTCGATAAGGAACACTGAAGCTTTCTTT.

CDR3 protein: CASSYRGYTGELFF. The CDR3 nucleotides read TGTGCCAGCAGTTACCGAGGGTACACCGGGGAGCTGTTTTTT. The chain couples TRBV6-5 to TRBJ2-2, with D possibly being TRBD2 (5 bases). CDR1 MNHEY and CDR2 SVGAGI come from the germline V gene. V shed 2 bases and J shed 3 bases, with 7 bases lying between them. CDR3 length: 14 residues.